This T cell receptor (beta chain) was profiled in a study of CD8 T cells in Susac syndrome. Study outcomes and limitations: A relatively small number of individuals underwent TCR sequencing and HLA analysis.

The ends lost 2 bases at V and 7 bases at J; junction bases unmatched: 16. Germline assignment: CDR1 MNHEY and CDR2 SMNVEV (reference sequence). The CDR3 extends over 17 amino acids. CD8+ and CD4+ T cells from blood underwent TCR beta sequencing. The authors negatively isolated CD8+ and CD4+ T cells and FACS-enriched TEMRA cells. In the case of this clonotype: Antigen: not known.

RNA totalling roughly 0.45 to 1 ug underwent reverse transcription with random hexamers. It was immunoSEQ multiplex PCR that amplified TCR beta CDR3 across 54 Vbeta and 13 Jbeta. TCRdb processed the immunoSEQ multiplex PCR reads anew with MiXCR; each CDR3 protein has one entry. The sample shows about 210,000 distinct CDR3 sequences, 95% of them seen only once. The TCR originated in a human donor with multiple sclerosis. J is TRBJ2-5 and V is TRBV27, with 7 nucleotides matching TRBD2. Sequenced input: CD4+ T cells from PBMCs. In DNA, the CDR3 is TGTGCCAGCAGTTTACCCCCGGAGCGGGGACTCCAGCGGACCCAGTACTTC. As protein: CASSLPPERGLQRTQYF.